These T cell receptor beta chains were read from a single sample in a study of CD8 T cells in Susac syndrome. TCRdb re-analysed the immunoSEQ multiplex PCR reads in MiXCR, keeping a single row per CDR3 protein. Of under 150,000 distinct CDR3 sequences listed, about 95% were seen once; the top ten hold more than 0.14%. The sample taken for sequencing was CD4+ T cells from PBMCs. These receptors were taken from a human donor with Susac syndrome. The CDR3 runs from the conserved cysteine through the conserved F or W. Each record gives: CDR3 protein, CDR3 DNA, D gene, clone size, V gene, J gene, CDR3 length. D genes are given only for firm matches. A clone size is listed for some rows: how often the clone was seen (once, few, many), or a class if it is expanded.

CDR3aa: CAATGPGPDTQYF
CDR3nt: TGTGCTGCGACGGGACCCGGACCAGATACGCAGTATTTT
d_gene: -
abundance: -
v_gene: TRBV30
j_gene: TRBJ2-3
len: 13

CDR3aa: CASSCRPQDRACYEQYF
CDR3nt: TGTGCCAGCAGCTGTCGCCCCCAGGACAGGGCCTGCTACGAGCAGTACTTC
d_gene: TRBD1
abundance: -
v_gene: TRBV11-2
j_gene: TRBJ2-7
len: 17

CDR3aa: CASSSSLTSDNNEQFF
CDR3nt: TGTGCCAGCAGCTCTTCCTTGACTAGCGACAACAATGAGCAGTTCTTC
d_gene: TRBD2
abundance: -
v_gene: TRBV5-4
j_gene: TRBJ2-1
len: 16

CDR3aa: CASSPGLAGGPGEQYF
CDR3nt: TGTGCCAGCAGCCCCGGACTAGCGGGAGGGCCGGGTGAGCAGTACTTC
d_gene: TRBD2
abundance: -
v_gene: TRBV7-3
j_gene: TRBJ2-7
len: 16

CDR3aa: CASSYDGTAAYGYTF
CDR3nt: TGTGCCAGCAGCTACGACGGGACAGCCGCATATGGCTACACCTTC
d_gene: TRBD1
abundance: -
v_gene: TRBV13
j_gene: TRBJ1-2
len: 15

CDR3aa: CAWSTGQTYNQPQHF
CDR3nt: TGTGCCTGGAGTACGGGACAAACCTACAATCAGCCCCAGCATTTT
d_gene: -
abundance: once
v_gene: TRBV30
j_gene: TRBJ1-5
len: 15

CDR3aa: CASSPHLRGGFAKNIQYF
CDR3nt: TGTGCCAGCAGCCCCCATCTGAGGGGGGGGTTTGCCAAAAACATTCAGTACTTC
d_gene: -
abundance: -
v_gene: TRBV13
j_gene: TRBJ2-4
len: 18

CDR3aa: CASSLDDRSEADTQYF
CDR3nt: TGTGCCAGCAGTTTGGATGACAGGAGTGAAGCAGATACGCAGTATTTT
d_gene: -
abundance: -
v_gene: TRBV12-3/TRBV12-4
j_gene: TRBJ2-3
len: 16

CDR3aa: CASSLRTGGNEQFF
CDR3nt: TGTGCCAGCAGCCTCCGAACAGGGGGAAATGAGCAGTTCTTC
d_gene: TRBD1
abundance: -
v_gene: TRBV3-1
j_gene: TRBJ2-1
len: 14

CDR3aa: CASSLDRGYEQYF
CDR3nt: TGTGCCAGCAGCCTGGACAGGGGCTACGAGCAGTACTTC
d_gene: TRBD1
abundance: -
v_gene: TRBV7-2
j_gene: TRBJ2-7
len: 13

CDR3aa: CAWRRGSTNSPLHF
CDR3nt: TGTGCCTGGAGGCGGGGATCTACAAATTCACCCCTCCACTTT
d_gene: -
abundance: -
v_gene: TRBV30
j_gene: TRBJ1-6
len: 14